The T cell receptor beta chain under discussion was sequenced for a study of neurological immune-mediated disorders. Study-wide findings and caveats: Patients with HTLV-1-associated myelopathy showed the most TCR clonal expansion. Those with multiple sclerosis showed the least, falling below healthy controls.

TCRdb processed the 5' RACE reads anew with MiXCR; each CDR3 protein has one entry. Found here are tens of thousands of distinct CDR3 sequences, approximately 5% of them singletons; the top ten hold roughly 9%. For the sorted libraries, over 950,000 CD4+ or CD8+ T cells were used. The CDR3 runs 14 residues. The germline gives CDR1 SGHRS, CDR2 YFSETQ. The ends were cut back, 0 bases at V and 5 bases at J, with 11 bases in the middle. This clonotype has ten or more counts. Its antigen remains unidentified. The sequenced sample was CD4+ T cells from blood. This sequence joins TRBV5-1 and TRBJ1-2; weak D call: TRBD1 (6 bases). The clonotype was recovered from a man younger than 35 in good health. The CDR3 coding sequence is TGCGCCAGCAGCTTGGATGGAGGGGGATATGGCTACACCTTC. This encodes CASSLDGGGYGYTF.